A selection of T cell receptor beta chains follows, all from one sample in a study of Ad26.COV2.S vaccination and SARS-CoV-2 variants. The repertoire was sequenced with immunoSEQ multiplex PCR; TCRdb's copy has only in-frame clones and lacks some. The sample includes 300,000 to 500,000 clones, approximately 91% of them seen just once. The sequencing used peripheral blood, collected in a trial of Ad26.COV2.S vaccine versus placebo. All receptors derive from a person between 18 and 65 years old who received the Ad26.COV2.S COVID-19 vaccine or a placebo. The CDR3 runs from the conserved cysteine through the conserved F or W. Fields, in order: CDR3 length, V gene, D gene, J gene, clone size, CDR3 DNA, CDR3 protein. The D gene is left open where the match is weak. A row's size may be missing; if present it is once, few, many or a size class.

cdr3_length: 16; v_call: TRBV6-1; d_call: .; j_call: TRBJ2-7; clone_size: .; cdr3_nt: TGTGCCAGCAGTGAAGCCCCGGTAGGGGGAGGCTACGAGCAGTACTTC; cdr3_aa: CASSEAPVGGGYEQYF
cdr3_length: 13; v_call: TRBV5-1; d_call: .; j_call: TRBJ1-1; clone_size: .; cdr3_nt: TGCGCCAGCAGCTTGGCCGGGAACACTGAAGCTTTCTTT; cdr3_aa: CASSLAGNTEAFF
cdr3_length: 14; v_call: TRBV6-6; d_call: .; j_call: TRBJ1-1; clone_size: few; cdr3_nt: TGTGCCAGCACCACGGGAGGGGGGGACACTGAAGCTTTCTTT; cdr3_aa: CASTTGGGDTEAFF
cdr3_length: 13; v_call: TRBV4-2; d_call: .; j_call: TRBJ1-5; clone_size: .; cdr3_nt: TGTGCCAGCAGCCAAGTGAGCGGACAGCCCCAGCATTTT; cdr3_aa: CASSQVSGQPQHF
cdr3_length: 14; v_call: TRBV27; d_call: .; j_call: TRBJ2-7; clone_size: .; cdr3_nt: TGTGCCAGCAGTCCCCCGGGACACTACTACGAGCAGTACTTC; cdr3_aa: CASSPPGHYYEQYF
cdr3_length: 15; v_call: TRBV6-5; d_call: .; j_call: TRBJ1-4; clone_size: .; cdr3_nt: TGTGCCAGCAGCGTAGGGCGGGGCAGTAATGAAAAACTGTTTTTT; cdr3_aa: CASSVGRGSNEKLFF
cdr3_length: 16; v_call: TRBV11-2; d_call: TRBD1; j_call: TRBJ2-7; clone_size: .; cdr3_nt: TGTGCCAGCAGCCTCCTCACTGGACAGGGGTGGTACGAGCAGTACTTC; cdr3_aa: CASSLLTGQGWYEQYF
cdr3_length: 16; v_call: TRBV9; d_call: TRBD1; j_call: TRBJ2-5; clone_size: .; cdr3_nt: TGTGCCAGCAGCGTAGACCCTGGGACAGGGTCCGAGACCCAGTACTTC; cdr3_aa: CASSVDPGTGSETQYF
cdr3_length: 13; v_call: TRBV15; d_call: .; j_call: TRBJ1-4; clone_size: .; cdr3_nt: TGTGCCACCAGAAAGGATTATAATGAAAAACTGTTTTTT; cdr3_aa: CATRKDYNEKLFF
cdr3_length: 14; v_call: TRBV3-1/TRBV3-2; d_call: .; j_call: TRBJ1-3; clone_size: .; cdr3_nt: TGTGCCAGCAGCCAACAAAGCTCTGGAAACACCATATATTTT; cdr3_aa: CASSQQSSGNTIYF
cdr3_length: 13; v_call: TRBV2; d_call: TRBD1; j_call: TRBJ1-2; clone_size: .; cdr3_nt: TGTGCCAGCAGGGTCGACAGGGTAGGCGGCTACACCTTC; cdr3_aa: CASRVDRVGGYTF
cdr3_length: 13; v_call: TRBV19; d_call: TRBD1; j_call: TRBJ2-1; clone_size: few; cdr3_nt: TGTGCCAGTAGGGACAGGGGGAGAGGTTGGCAGTTCTTC; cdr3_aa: CASRDRGRGWQFF
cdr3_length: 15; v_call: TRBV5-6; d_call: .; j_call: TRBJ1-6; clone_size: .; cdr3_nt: TGTGCCAGCAGCTTGCTTACCTCCTATAATTCACCCCTCCACTTT; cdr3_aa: CASSLLTSYNSPLHF
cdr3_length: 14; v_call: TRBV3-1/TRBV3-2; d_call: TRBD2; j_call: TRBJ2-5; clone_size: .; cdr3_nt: TGTGCCAGCAGCCAAGAAACCCGGGGGGGGACCCAGTACTTC; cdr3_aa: CASSQETRGGTQYF
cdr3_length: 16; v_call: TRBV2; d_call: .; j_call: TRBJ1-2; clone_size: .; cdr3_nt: TGTGCCAGCCGGGGCGACCGTAGGACCTTTAACTATGGCTACACCTTC; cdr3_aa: CASRGDRRTFNYGYTF
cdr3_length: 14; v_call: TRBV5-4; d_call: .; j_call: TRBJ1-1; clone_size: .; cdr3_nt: TGTGCCAGCAGCCCGATCTACAGGGACACTGAAGCTTTCTTT; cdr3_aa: CASSPIYRDTEAFF
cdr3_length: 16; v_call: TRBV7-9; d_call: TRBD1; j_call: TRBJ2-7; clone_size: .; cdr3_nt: TGTGCCAGCAGCTTAGCGGGGGACAGGGAGTACTACGAGCAGTACTTC; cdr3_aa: CASSLAGDREYYEQYF
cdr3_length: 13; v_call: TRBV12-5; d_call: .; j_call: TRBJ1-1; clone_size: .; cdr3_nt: TGTGCTAGTGGTTTGGCCGCCGGGACAGAAGCTTTCTTT; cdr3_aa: CASGLAAGTEAFF
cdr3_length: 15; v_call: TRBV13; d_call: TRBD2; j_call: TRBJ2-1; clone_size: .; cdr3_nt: TGTGCCAGCAGCTTGGGGACTAGCTCCTACAATGAGCAGTTCTTC; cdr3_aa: CASSLGTSSYNEQFF
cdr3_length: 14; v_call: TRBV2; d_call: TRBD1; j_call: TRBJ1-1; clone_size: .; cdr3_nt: TGTGCCAGCAGTATCCGAACAGGGGGTGTTGAAGCTTTCTTT; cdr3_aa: CASSIRTGGVEAFF
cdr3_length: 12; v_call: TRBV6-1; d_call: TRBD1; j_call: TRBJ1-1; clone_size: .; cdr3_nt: TGTGCCAGCAGTGATCCGACAGGGGCGGCTTTCTTT; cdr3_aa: CASSDPTGAAFF
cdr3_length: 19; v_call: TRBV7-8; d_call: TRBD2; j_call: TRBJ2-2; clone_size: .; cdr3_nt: TGTGCCAGCAGCTTATGGGAGGGGACCGACTTTTCGAACACCGGGGAGCTGTTTTTT; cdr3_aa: CASSLWEGTDFSNTGELFF
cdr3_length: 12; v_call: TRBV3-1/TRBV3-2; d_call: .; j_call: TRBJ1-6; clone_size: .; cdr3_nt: TGTGCCAGCAGCCATAATGGTTCACCCCTCCACTTT; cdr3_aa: CASSHNGSPLHF
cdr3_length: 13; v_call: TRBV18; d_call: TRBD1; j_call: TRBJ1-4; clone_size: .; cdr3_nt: TGTGCCAGCTCAGAGGGACAGGGCGAAAAACTGTTTTTT; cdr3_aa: CASSEGQGEKLFF
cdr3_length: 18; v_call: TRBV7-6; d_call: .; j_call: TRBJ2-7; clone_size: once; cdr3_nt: TGTGCCAGCAGCTCCAGGGCCGGGACTTGGGGGTTTGAGTACGAGCAGTACTTC; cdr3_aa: CASSSRAGTWGFEYEQYF
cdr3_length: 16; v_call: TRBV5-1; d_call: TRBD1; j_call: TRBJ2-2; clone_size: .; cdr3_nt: TGCGCCAGCAGCTCCCCCCGGGACAGGGAAACCGGGGAGCTGTTTTTT; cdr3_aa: CASSSPRDRETGELFF
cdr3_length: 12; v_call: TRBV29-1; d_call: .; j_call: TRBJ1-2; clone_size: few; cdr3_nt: TGCAGCGTTGAGGCCCTTAACTATGGCTACACCTTC; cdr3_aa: CSVEALNYGYTF
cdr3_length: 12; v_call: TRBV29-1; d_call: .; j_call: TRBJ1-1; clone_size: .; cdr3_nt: TGCAGCGGACGGTGGGGCGGAACTGAAGCTTTCTTT; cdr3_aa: CSGRWGGTEAFF
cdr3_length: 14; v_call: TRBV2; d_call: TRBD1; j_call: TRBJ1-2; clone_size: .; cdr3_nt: TGTGCCAGCAAGACGGACAGGCTAAACTATGGCTACACCTTC; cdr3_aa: CASKTDRLNYGYTF
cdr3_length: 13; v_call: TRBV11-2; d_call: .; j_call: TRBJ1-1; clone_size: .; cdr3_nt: TGTGCCAGCAGCTTCGGTTCCTCAGGGAGGGCTTTCTTT; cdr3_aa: CASSFGSSGRAFF
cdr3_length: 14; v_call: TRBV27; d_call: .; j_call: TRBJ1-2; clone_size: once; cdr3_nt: TGTGCCAGCAGTTTATCCAGGTCTAACTATGGCTACACCTTC; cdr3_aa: CASSLSRSNYGYTF
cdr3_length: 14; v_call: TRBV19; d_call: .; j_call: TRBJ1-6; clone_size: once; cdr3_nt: TGTGCCAGTAATTTGGGGGAGGGTCCTTCACCCCTCCACTTT; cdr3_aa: CASNLGEGPSPLHF
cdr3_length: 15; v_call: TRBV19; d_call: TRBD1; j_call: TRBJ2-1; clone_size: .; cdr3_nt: TGTGCCAGTAGACTACAGGGGAATTTGGGCAATGAGCAGTTCTTC; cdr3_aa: CASRLQGNLGNEQFF
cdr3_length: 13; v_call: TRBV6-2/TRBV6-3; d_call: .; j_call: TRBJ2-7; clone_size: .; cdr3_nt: TGTGCCAGCAGTTCCTATGGGGCCTACGAGCAGTACTTC; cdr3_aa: CASSSYGAYEQYF
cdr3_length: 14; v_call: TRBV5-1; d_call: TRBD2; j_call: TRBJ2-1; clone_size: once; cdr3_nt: TGCGCCAGCAGGTCCCTAGCGGGCTACAATGAGCAGTTCTTC; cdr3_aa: CASRSLAGYNEQFF
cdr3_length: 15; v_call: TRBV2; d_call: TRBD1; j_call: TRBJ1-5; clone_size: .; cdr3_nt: TGTGCCAGCAGGGACAGGGGGTATAGCAATCAGCCCCAGCATTTT; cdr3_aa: CASRDRGYSNQPQHF
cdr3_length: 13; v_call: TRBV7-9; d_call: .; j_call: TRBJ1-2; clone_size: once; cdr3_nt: TGTGCCAGCAGCTTAATGGGTGATATAGGCTACACCTTC; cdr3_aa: CASSLMGDIGYTF
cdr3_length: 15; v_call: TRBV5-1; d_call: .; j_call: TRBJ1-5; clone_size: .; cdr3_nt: TGCGCCAGCAGCTTGGAACCGAATTACAATCAGCCCCAGCATTTT; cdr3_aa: CASSLEPNYNQPQHF
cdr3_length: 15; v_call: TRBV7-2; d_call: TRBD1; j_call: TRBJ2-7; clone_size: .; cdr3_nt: TGTGCCAGCAGCCTTGGACAGGGGGCTCATCACGAGCAGTACTTC; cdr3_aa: CASSLGQGAHHEQYF
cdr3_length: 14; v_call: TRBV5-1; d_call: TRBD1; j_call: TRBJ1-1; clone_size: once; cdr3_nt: TGCGCCAGCAGCCACCGGGACAGGAACACTGAAGCTTTCTTT; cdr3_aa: CASSHRDRNTEAFF
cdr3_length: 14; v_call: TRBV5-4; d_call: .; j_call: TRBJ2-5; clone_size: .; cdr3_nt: TGTGCCAGCAGCCTTGGGGGGGGCAGGGAGACCCAGTACTTC; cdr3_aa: CASSLGGGRETQYF
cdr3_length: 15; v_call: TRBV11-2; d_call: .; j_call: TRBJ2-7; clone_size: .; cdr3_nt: TGTGCCAGCAGGATAGCCGGGGGCCGGTTCTACGAGCAGTACTTC; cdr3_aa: CASRIAGGRFYEQYF
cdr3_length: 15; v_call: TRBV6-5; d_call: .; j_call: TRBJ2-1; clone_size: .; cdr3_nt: TGTGCCAGCAGTCCACAGGGCGGATCTGTCAATGAGCAGTTCTTC; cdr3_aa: CASSPQGGSVNEQFF
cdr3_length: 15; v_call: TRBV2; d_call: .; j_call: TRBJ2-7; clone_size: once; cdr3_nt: TGTGCCAGCAGTAAGGACGGCGAGAGAGTCTACGAGCAGTACTTC; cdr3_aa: CASSKDGERVYEQYF
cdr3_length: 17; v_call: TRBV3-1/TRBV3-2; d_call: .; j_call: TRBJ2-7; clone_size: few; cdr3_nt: TGTGCCAGCAGCCAAGATCTTGGGGCAGGGGTTTTCCTCGAGCAGTACTTC; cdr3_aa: CASSQDLGAGVFLEQYF